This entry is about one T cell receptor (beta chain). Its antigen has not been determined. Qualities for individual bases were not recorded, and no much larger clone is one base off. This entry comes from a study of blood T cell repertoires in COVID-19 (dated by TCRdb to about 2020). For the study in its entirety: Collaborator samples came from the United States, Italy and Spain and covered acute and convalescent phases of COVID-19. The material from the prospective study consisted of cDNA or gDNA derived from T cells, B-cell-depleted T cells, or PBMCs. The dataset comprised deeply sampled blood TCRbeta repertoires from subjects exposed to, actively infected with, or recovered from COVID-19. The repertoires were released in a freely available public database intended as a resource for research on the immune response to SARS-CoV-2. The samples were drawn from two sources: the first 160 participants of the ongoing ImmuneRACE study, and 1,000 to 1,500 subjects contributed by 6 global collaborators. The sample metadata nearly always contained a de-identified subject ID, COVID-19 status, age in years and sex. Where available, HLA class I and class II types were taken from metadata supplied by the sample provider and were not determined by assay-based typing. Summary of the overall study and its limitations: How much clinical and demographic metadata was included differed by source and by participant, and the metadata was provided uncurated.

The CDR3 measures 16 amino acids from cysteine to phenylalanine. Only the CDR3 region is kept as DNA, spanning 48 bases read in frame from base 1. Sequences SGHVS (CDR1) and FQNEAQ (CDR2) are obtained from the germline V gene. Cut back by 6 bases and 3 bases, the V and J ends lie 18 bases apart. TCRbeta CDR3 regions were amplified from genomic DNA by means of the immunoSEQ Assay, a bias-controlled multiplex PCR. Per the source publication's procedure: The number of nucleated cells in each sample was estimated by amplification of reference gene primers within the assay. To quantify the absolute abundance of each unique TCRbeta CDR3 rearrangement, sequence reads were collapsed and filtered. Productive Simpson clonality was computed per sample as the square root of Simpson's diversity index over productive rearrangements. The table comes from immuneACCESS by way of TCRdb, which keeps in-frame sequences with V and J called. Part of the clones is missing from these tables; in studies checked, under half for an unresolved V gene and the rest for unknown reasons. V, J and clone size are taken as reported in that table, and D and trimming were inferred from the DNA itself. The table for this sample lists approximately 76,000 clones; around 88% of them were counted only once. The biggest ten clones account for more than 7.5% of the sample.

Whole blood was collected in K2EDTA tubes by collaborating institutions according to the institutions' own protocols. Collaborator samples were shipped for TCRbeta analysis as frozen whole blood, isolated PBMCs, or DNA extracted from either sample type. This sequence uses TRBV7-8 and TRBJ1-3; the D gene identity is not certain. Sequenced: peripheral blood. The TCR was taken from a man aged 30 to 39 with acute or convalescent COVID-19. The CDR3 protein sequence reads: CASSQGLAGIGNTIYF. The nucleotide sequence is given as TGTGCCAGCAGTCAAGGGCTTGCGGGGATTGGAAACACCATATATTTT.